The 25 T cell receptor beta chains presented below share a single source sample, sequenced in a study of blood T cell repertoires in COVID-19 (dated by TCRdb to about 2020). The protocol used for the library was the immunoSEQ multiplex PCR assay. Drawn from immuneACCESS, this table holds only the in-frame rearrangements with V and J called that TCRdb kept. Clones are partly lost; checked studies trace under half to an unresolved V gene and leave the rest unexplained. This sample lists 220,000 or so clones; 82% were detected once. About 3.2% of the sample goes to the ten largest clones. Sequencing was carried out using PBMCs or T cells enriched from blood (not recorded which). The receptors derive from an older woman who had recovered from COVID-19.

This chain connects TRBV18 to TRBJ1-1, with 7 bases fitting TRBD1. Germline CDR1 KGHSH, CDR2 LQKENI. This CDR3 region has 14 residues. The V gene end was trimmed by 4 bases and the J gene end by 3 bases; junction bases not matched to a gene: 5. The CDR3 DNA sequence: TGTGCCAGCTCACGGGACAGCTCGGACACTGAAGCTTTCTTT. This encodes CASSRDSSDTEAFF.

A single count supports this clone. The chain recombines TRBV19 with TRBJ2-1, with D maybe TRBD2 (6 bases). Deletions cut 6 bases from V and 0 bases from J, with 21 bases between. The CDR3 loop spans 18 amino acids. Germline V lookup: CDR1 LNHDA, CDR2 SQIVND (reference sequence). CDR3 amino acids: CASSPALGTFRSYNEQFF. CDR3 DNA: TGTGCCAGTAGCCCAGCTCTCGGGACTTTCCGCTCCTACAATGAGCAGTTCTTC.

V and J are TRBV5-1 and TRBJ2-3; TRBD2 matches at 12 bases. Germline assignment: CDR1 SGHRS and CDR2 YFSETQ. The CDR3 spans 16 residues. After removal of 7 bases from V and 4 bases from J, the junction contained 10 bases not matched to a gene. CDR3 nucleotides: TGCGCCAGCGGCTCGGGGACTAGCGGGTCTGCAGATACGCAGTATTTT. It is translated as CASGSGTSGSADTQYF.

The V gene is TRBV19, the J gene TRBJ1-5; D ambiguous. The ends were cut back, 3 bases at V and 2 bases at J, with 8 bases in the middle. Germline lookup yields CDR1 LNHDA and CDR2 SQIVND (reference sequence). CDR3 length: 14 residues. The CDR3 region has the DNA TGTGCCAGTAGTATTCAAAGAGGCAATCAGCCCCAGCATTTT. Translation gives CASSIQRGNQPQHF.

This clone was found a few times. The J gene is TRBJ2-7, the V gene TRBV5-6, with 8 bases aligning to TRBD1. This CDR3 spans 14 amino acids. CDR1 is SGHDT, CDR2 YYEEEE, per germline. V trimming: 3 bases; J trimming: 2 bases; junction bases outside the gene matches: 4. The CDR3 DNA reads TGTGCCAGCAGCTCCTGGACAGGGACCTACGAGCAGTACTTC. Amino acids: CASSSWTGTYEQYF. The variable domain in full, completed from reference TRBV5-6 and TRBJ2-7, reads DAGVTQSPTHLIKTRGQQVTLRCSPKSGHDTVSWYQQALGQGPQFIFQYYEEEERQRGNFPDRFSGHQFPNYSSELNVNALLLGDSALYLCASSSWTGTYEQYFGPGTRLTVT.

This clone was detected only a few times. The rearrangement uses TRBV23-1 and TRBJ2-2; 7 nucleotides line up with TRBD1. TRBV23-1 is identified as an open reading frame with a role that is uncertain. The CDR3 sequence is 15 residues long. The V and J ends lost 5 bases and 6 bases, in that order; junction bases with no gene match: 9. CDR3 nucleotides: TGCGCCAGCAGTATCGTAAGGGGGCAGGCCGGGGAGCTGTTTTTT. Encoded protein: CASSIVRGQAGELFF.

The chain carries TRBV15 and TRBJ1-1; TRBD1 aligns across 7 bases. The CDR3 covers 15 residues. CDR1 and CDR2 (germline): LNHNV, YYDKDF (reference sequence). Trimming removed 4 bases from V and 3 bases from J; junction bases left unmatched: 8. The CDR3 here is CATSTYRTGHTEAFF. CDR3 DNA sequence: TGTGCCACCAGCACTTATCGGACAGGCCACACTGAAGCTTTCTTT.

The chain joins TRBV15 to TRBJ2-1; TRBD2 might be the D (5 bases). CDR3 length: 15 amino acids. V was cut by 2 bases and J by 5 bases, with 13 bases left in between. Germline assignment: CDR1 LNHNV and CDR2 YYDKDF (reference sequence). CDR3 region: CATSRYAGVDNEQFF. CDR3 in DNA: TGTGCCACCAGCAGATACGCCGGGGTCGACAATGAGCAGTTCTTC.

This clone was detected ten times or more. In nucleotides, the CDR3 is TGTGCCAGCAGTTTTACAGGGGAAGAGACCCAGTACTTC. This gives the protein CASSFTGEETQYF. V gene TRBV6-5 combines with J gene TRBJ2-5; the match to TRBD1 covers 7 bases. This CDR3 has 13 amino acids. The V segment lost 4 bases and the J segment 3 bases; nucleotides outside the gene matches: 2. CDR1 MNHEY and CDR2 SVGAGI come from the germline V gene.

The chain employs TRBV7-3 and TRBJ2-2, with 12 bases identical to TRBD1. Germline CDR1 SGHTA, CDR2 FQGTGA. Trimming took 0 bases from V and 6 from J; bases not matched to a gene: 2. The CDR3 sequence is 16 residues long. DNA of the CDR3: TGTGCCAGCAGCTTAACGGGACAGGGGGCGGCCGGGGAGCTGTTTTTT. Translation gives CASSLTGQGAAGELFF.

The chain combines TRBV4-2 with TRBJ2-1; 14 bases are shared with TRBD2. Per the germline V gene, CDR1 is LGHNA and CDR2 is YNFKEQ. This CDR3 region has 17 residues. Unmatched junction bases numbered 9, after V lost 4 bases and J lost 7 bases. The CDR3 region has the DNA TGTGCCAGCAGCCCCTGGGGACTAGCGGGAGAGAGAAATGAGCAGTTCTTC. Amino acid sequence: CASSPWGLAGERNEQFF.

The chain links TRBV4-1 to TRBJ2-1, with D possibly TRBD1 on 6 matching bases. The V end lost 6 bases, the J end lost 4 bases, and 19 bases lay between the germline ends. The CDR3 covers 16 residues. CDR1 MGHRA and CDR2 YSYEKL come from the germline V gene. CDR3 nucleotide sequence: TGCGCCAGCAGGCCCCTGGGGGCCCGCACTTACAATGAGCAGTTCTTC. It translates to CASRPLGARTYNEQFF.

The chain recombines TRBV19 with TRBJ1-1, with 10 bases fitting TRBD1. The CDR3 loop spans 15 amino acids. Per germline, CDR1 LNHDA and CDR2 SQIVND (reference sequence). V lost 11 bases and J lost 1; bases outside the gene matches: 10. This CDR3 reads CACGTGDMRNTEAFF. In DNA, the CDR3 is TGTGCCTGTGGGACAGGGGACATGCGGAACACTGAAGCTTTCTTT.

The count of this clone is one. The V and J genes are TRBV5-1 and TRBJ2-5; a possible D gene is TRBD1 (6 bases). V was cut by 1 base and J by 2 bases, with 9 bases left in between. CDR1 and CDR2 from the germline V gene are SGHRS and YFSETQ. This CDR3 has 14 residues. DNA for the CDR3: TGCGCCAGCAGCTTGTACGGACAGCAAGAGACCCAGTACTTC. Protein sequence: CASSLYGQQETQYF. The complete variable domain, with remaining parts taken from reference TRBV5-1 and TRBJ2-5, reads KAGVTQTPRYLIKTRGQQVTLSCSPISGHRSVSWYQQTPGQGLQFLFEYFSETQRNKGNFPGRFSGRQFSNSRSEMNVSTLELGDSALYLCASSLYGQQETQYFGPGTRLLVL.

This clone occurred a few times. The identical CDR3 is also encoded by other nucleotide sequences in the sample. This sequence joins TRBV6-5 and TRBJ1-2, with 8 bases lining up with TRBD1. Unmatched junction bases numbered 3, after V lost 0 bases and J lost 3 bases. The germline V gene encodes CDR1 MNHEY and CDR2 SVGAGI. The CDR3 totals 15 residues. The CDR3 here is CASSYSGQGHYGYTF. CDR3 DNA: TGTGCCAGCAGTTACTCCGGACAGGGCCACTATGGCTACACCTTC.

The chain combines TRBV13 with TRBJ1-2, with TRBD1 as a possible D gene (6 bases). The CDR3 is 13 residues long. V was trimmed by 8 bases and J by 3 bases, leaving 13 bases between them. In germline, CDR1 is PRHDT, CDR2 FYEKMQ (reference sequence). The DNA of the CDR3 is TGTGCCAGCGGCTACAGGGCTTACTATGGCTACACCTTC. Translating gives CASGYRAYYGYTF.

The gene calls are TRBV7-2 and TRBJ2-5; D gene ambiguous. CDR1 and CDR2 (germline): SGHTA, FQGNSA. Deletions cut 6 bases from V and 5 bases from J, with 16 bases between. The CDR3 extends over 14 amino acids. DNA of the CDR3: TGTGCCAGCAGTGCTTTGCGGTTAAGTGAGACCCAGTACTTC. Translating gives CASSALRLSETQYF.

V and J are TRBV19 and TRBJ1-5, with TRBD1 matching 7 bases. CDR3 length: 17 residues. V shed 7 bases and J 4 bases; nucleotides not matched to a gene: 16. Germline loops: CDR1 LNHDA, CDR2 SQIVND (reference sequence). CDR3 sequence (DNA): TGTGCCAGTACCCCCCGCGCAGGGGGTGGGGGTAATCAGCCCCAGCATTTT. Residues: CASTPRAGGGGNQPQHF.

This clone was seen more than once but under ten times. The V and J genes are TRBV5-3 and TRBJ2-7; no clear D. TRBV5-3 is annotated as an ORF whose role is uncertain. The CDR3 covers 14 residues. V lost 4 bases to trimming and J lost 3 bases, with 14 bases between them. The CDR3 is CARSIRVKRYEQYF. The CDR3 DNA follows: TGTGCCAGAAGCATCCGGGTCAAACGCTACGAGCAGTACTTC.

The chain couples TRBV9 to TRBJ2-2, with 8 nucleotides matching TRBD2. The germline gives CDR1 SGDLS, CDR2 YYNGEE. The CDR3 has 16 residues. The V gene end was trimmed by 3 bases and the J gene end by 5 bases; junction bases not matched to a gene: 9. DNA of the CDR3: TGTGCCAGCAGCGCGGGGACTAGTTTAATGACCGGGGAGCTGTTTTTT. This sequence encodes CASSAGTSLMTGELFF.

V and J are TRBV11-2 and TRBJ1-1; possibly TRBD1 for D (5 bases). Germline assignment: CDR1 SGHAT and CDR2 FQNNGV. Trimming stripped 0 bases from V and 3 bases from J, with 8 bases between. The CDR3 contains 14 residues. CDR3 DNA: TGTGCCAGCAGCTTAGACAGGGCGGACACTGAAGCTTTCTTT. Translated: CASSLDRADTEAFF. The complete variable domain, with remaining parts taken from reference TRBV11-2 and TRBJ1-1, reads EAGVAQSPRYKIIEKRQSVAFWCNPISGHATLYWYQQILGQGPKLLIQFQNNGVVDDSQLPKDRFSAERLKGVDSTLKIQPAKLEDSAVYLCASSLDRADTEAFFGQGTRLTVV.

This clone was picked up one time. This rearrangement joins TRBV19 to TRBJ1-1; TRBD1 might be the D (5 bases). CDR1 and CDR2 (germline): LNHDA, SQIVND (reference sequence). The length of the CDR3 is 13 residues. Trimming took off 3 bases at V and 4 bases at J, with 9 bases between the two ends. DNA of the CDR3: TGTGCCAGTAGTATTGGGGGGTTCACTGAAGCTTTCTTT. Amino acid sequence: CASSIGGFTEAFF.

The table lists this clone with a few counts. The chain is built from TRBV11-3 and TRBJ1-3; TRBD1 aligns across 7 bases. Germline-derived CDR1 and CDR2 are SGHNT and YENEEA. V lost 5 bases to trimming and J lost 8 bases; unmatched junction nucleotides: 12. The CDR3 sequence is 15 residues long. The CDR3 here is CASSARTGILDTIYF. The DNA of the CDR3 is TGTGCCAGCAGCGCCCGGACAGGAATATTGGACACCATATATTTT.

The genes are TRBV7-8 and TRBJ1-3; TRBD1 is a possible D gene (5 bases). V lost 11 bases to trimming and J lost 2 bases, with 19 bases between them. The CDR3 loop spans 15 amino acids. Germline CDR1 reads SGHVS; CDR2 reads FQNEAQ. The CDR3 nucleotides are TGTGCCGGTTCCGGGGGGGAGGATCCTGGAAACACCATATATTTT. Protein: CAGSGGEDPGNTIYF. Full variable domain (missing parts from reference TRBV7-8 and TRBJ1-3): GAGVSQSPRYKVAKRGQDVALRCDPISGHVSLFWYQQALGQGPEFLTYFQNEAQLDKSGLPSDRFFAERPEGSVSTLKIQRTQQEDSAVYLCAGSGGEDPGNTIYFGEGSWLTVV.

The chain combines TRBV5-1 with TRBJ2-1, with D possibly matching TRBD1 (5 bases). The germline V and J ends were trimmed by 4 bases and 2 bases, with 10 bases remaining between them. The germline V gene has CDR1 SGHRS and CDR2 YFSETQ. This CDR3 region has 14 residues. The DNA for the CDR3 is TGCGCCAGCAGCCTCGACAGCCCCTACAATGAGCAGTTCTTC. As protein: CASSLDSPYNEQFF.